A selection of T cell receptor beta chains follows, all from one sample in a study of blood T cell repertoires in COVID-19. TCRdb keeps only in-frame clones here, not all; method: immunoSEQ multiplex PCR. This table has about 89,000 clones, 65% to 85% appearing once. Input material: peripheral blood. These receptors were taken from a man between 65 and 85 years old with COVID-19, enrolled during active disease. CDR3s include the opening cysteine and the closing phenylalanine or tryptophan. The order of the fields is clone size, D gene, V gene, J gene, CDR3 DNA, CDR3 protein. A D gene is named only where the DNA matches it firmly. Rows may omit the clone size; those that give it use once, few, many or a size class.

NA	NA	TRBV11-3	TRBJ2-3	TGTGCCAGCAGGAGGCCAGGGAGCACAGATACGCAGTATTTT	CASRRPGSTDTQYF
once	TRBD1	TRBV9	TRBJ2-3	TGTGCCAGCAGCAACCGGGACAGGAGCACAGATACGCAGTATTTT	CASSNRDRSTDTQYF
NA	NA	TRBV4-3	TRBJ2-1	TGCGCCAGCAGCCAAGATTCAGCGATTAGCTCCTACAATGAGCAGTTCTTC	CASSQDSAISSYNEQFF
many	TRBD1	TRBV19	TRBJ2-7	TGTGCCAGTAGTCAATCGGACAGGGCTGGCGAGCAGTACTTC	CASSQSDRAGEQYF
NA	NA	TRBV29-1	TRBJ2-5	TGCAGCGTAGCCCGGGACTTCCAAGGTCCCCAGTACTTC	CSVARDFQGPQYF
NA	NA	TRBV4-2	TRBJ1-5	TGTGCCAGCAGCCAAGACTATAGCAATCAGCCCCAGCATTTT	CASSQDYSNQPQHF
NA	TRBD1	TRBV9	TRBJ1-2	TGTGCCAGCAGCGTAGCTACGTCGACAGGGGGAGATGGCTACACCTTC	CASSVATSTGGDGYTF
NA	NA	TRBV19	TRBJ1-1	TGTGCCAGTAGTATGAATCAGGGAAGGGTGAACACTGAAGCTTTCTTT	CASSMNQGRVNTEAFF
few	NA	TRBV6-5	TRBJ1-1	TGTGCCAGCAGTCTACAGACAGAACTGAACACTGAAGCTTTCTTT	CASSLQTELNTEAFF
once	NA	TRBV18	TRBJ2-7	TGTGCCAGCTCACCAGCGGGGTCCTACGAGCAGTACTTC	CASSPAGSYEQYF
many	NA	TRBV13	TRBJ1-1	TGTGCCAGCAGCCACCGGGGGGACACTGAAGCTTTCTTT	CASSHRGDTEAFF
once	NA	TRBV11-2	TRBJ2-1	TGTGCCAGCAGCTTAGCGGGAGCCACCTACAATGAGCAGTTCTTC	CASSLAGATYNEQFF
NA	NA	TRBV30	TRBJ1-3	TGTGCCACTCCTCTTCGGGGGGCTGGAAACACCATATATTTT	CATPLRGAGNTIYF
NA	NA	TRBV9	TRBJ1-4	TGTGCCAGCAGCCCCATTTCAGGGTCGGGGCGGGGTGAAAAACTGTTTTTT	CASSPISGSGRGEKLFF
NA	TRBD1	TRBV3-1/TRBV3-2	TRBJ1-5	TGTGCCAGCACGCCATTCGACAGGGTGTCTCAGCCCCAGCATTTT	CASTPFDRVSQPQHF
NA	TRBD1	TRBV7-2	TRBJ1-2	TGTGCCAGCAGCAAGGGACAGGAAAACTATGGCTACACCTTC	CASSKGQENYGYTF
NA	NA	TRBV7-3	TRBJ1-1	TGTGCCAGCAGCTTAATTGCAGGAGGCGAAACTGAAGCTTTCTTT	CASSLIAGGETEAFF
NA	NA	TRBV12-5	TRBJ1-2	TGTGCTAGTGCCCTGCCGAACAGGCTCTATGGCTACACCTTC	CASALPNRLYGYTF
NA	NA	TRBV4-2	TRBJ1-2	TGTGCCAGCAGCCAAGATTTGCAGGGAGGCTACACCTTC	CASSQDLQGGYTF
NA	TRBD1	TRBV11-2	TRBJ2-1	TGTGCCAGCAGCCGTGGGACAGGGGGCTACAATGAGCAGTTCTTC	CASSRGTGGYNEQFF